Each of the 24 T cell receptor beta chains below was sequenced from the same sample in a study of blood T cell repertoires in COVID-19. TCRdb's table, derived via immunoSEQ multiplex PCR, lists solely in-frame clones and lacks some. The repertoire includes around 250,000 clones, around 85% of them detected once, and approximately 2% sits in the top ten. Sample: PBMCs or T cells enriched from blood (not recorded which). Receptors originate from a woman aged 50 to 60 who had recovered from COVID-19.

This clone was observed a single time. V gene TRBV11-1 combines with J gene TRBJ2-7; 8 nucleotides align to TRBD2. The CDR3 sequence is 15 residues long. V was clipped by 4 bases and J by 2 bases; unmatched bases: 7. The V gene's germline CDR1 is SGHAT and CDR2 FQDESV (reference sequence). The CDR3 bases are TGTGCCAGCAGCTCCCTAGCGGGTCCGCCCTACGAGCAGTACTTC. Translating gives CASSSLAGPPYEQYF.

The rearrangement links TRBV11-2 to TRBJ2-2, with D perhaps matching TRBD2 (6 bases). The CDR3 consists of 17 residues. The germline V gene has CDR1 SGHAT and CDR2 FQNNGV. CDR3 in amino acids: CSTTSLIYSANTGELFF. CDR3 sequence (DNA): TGTTCGACAACTAGCTTGATTTATAGCGCGAACACCGGGGAGCTGTTTTTT.

DNA for the CDR3: TGTGCCAGCAGTCCGCGGGGAGAAGGCTACAATGAGCAGTTCTTC. Protein product: CASSPRGEGYNEQFF. The chain combines TRBV28 with TRBJ2-1; the D gene is possibly TRBD2 (6 bases). The V gene lost 5 bases and the J gene lost 3 bases, with 14 bases spanning the gap. The CDR3 length is 15 residues. Germline loops: CDR1 MDHEN, CDR2 SYDVKM.

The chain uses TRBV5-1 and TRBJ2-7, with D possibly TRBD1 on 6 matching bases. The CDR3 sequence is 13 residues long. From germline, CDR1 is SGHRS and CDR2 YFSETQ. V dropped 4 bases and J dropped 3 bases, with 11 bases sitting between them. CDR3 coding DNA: TGCGCCAGCAGCATGACAGGAGACTACGAGCAGTACTTC. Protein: CASSMTGDYEQYF.

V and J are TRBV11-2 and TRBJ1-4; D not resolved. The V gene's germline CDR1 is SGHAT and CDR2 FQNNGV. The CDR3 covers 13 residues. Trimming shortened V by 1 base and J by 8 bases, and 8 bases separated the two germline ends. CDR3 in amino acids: CASSLGTVEKLFF. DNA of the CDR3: TGTGCCAGCAGCTTAGGGACTGTCGAAAAACTGTTTTTT.

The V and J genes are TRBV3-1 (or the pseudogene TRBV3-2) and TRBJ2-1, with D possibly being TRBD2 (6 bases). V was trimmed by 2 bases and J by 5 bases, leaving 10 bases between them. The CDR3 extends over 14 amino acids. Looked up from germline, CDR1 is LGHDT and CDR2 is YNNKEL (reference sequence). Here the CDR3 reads CASSQRREDNEQFF. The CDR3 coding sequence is TGTGCCAGCAGCCAAAGGCGGGAAGACAATGAGCAGTTCTTC.

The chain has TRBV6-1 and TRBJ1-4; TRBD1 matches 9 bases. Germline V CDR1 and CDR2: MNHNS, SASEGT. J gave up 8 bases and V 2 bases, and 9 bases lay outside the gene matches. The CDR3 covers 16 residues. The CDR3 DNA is TGTGCCAGCAGTGAACACAGGACAGGGGTTTTCGAAAAACTGTTTTTT. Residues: CASSEHRTGVFEKLFF.

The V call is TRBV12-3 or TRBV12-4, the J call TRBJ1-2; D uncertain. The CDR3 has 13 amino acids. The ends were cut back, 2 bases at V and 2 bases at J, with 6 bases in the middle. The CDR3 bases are TGTGCCAGCAGTTTATACGGGAACTATGGCTACACCTTC. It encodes CASSLYGNYGYTF.

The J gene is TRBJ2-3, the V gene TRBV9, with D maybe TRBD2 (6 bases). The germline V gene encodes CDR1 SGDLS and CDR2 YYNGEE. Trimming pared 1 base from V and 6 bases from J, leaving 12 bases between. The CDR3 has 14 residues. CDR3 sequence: CASSVSGWGDTQYF. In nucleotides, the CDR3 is TGTGCCAGCAGCGTAAGCGGGTGGGGGGATACGCAGTATTTT.

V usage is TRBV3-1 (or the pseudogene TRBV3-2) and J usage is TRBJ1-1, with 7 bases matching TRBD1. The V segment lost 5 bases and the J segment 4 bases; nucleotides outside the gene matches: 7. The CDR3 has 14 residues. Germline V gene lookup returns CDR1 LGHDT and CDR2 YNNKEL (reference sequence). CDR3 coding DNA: TGTGCCAGCAGCTCGCGACAGGGCGGCACTGAAGCTTTCTTT. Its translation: CASSSRQGGTEAFF.

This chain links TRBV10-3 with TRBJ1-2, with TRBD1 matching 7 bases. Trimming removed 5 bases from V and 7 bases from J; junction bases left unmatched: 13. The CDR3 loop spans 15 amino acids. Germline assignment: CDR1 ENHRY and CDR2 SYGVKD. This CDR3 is CAISPTGASLSGYTF. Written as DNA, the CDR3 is TGTGCCATCAGTCCTACAGGGGCCAGCTTAAGTGGCTACACCTTC.

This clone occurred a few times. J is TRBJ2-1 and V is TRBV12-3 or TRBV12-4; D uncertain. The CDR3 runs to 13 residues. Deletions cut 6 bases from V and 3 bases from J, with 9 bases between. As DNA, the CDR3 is TGTGCCAGCAGATCCCCACTCTACAATGAGCAGTTCTTC. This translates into CASRSPLYNEQFF.

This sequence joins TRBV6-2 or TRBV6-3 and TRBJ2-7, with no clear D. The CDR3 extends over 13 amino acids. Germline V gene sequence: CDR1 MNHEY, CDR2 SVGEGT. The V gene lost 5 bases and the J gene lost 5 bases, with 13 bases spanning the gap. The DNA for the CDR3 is TGTGCCAGCAGTCAAACGCGTGCGCACGAGCAGTACTTC. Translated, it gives CASSQTRAHEQYF.

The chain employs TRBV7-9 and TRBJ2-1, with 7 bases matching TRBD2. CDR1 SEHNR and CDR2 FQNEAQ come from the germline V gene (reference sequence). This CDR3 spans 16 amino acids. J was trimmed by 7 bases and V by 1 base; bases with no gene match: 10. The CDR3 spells CASSLVAGDFRNEQFF. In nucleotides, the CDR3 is TGTGCCAGCAGCTTAGTGGCGGGGGATTTTAGGAATGAGCAGTTCTTC.

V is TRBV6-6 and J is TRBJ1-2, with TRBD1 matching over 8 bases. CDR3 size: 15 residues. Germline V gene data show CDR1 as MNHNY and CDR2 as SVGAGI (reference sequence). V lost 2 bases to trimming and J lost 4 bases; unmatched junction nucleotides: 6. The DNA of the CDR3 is TGTGCCAGCAGTTACGGTGGACAGGGTGTCTATGGCTACACCTTC. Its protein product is CASSYGGQGVYGYTF.

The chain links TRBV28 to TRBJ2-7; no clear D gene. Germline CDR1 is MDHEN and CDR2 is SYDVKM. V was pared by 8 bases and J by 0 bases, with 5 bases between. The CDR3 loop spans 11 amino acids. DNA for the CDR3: TGTGCCAGCCTGTCCTCCTACGAGCAGTACTTC. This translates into CASLSSYEQYF. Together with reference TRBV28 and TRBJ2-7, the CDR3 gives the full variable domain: DVKVTQSSRYLVKRTGEKVFLECVQDMDHENMFWYRQDPGLGLRLIYFSYDVKMKEKGDIPEGYSVSREKKERFSLILESASTNQTSMYLCASLSSYEQYFGPGTRLTVT.

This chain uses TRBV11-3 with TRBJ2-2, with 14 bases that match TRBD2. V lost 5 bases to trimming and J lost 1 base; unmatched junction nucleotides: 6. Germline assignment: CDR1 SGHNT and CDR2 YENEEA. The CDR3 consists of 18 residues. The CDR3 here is CASSPGLAGGWNTGELFF. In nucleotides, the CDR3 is TGTGCCAGCAGCCCAGGACTAGCGGGAGGATGGAACACCGGGGAGCTGTTTTTT.

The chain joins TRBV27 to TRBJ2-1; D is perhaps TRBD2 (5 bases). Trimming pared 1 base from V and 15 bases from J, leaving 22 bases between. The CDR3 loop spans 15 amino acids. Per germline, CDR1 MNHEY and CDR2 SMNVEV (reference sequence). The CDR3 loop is CASSLYRRTIGSLFF. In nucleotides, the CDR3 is TGTGCCAGCAGTTTATATCGGAGGACCATCGGCAGTCTGTTCTTC.

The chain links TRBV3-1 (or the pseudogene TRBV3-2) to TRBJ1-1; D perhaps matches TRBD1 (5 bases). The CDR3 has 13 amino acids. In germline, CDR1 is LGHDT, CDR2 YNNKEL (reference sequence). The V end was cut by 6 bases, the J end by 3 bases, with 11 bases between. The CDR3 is CASSARGHTEAFF. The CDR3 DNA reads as TGTGCCAGCAGTGCAAGGGGTCACACTGAAGCTTTCTTT.

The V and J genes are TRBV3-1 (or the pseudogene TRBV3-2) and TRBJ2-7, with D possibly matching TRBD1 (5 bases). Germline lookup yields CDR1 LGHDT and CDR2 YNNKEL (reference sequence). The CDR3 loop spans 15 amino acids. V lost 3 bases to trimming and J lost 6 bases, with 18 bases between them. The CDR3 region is CASSHRAAGRPEQYF. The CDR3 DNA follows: TGTGCCAGCAGCCACCGAGCAGCAGGGCGTCCCGAGCAGTACTTC.

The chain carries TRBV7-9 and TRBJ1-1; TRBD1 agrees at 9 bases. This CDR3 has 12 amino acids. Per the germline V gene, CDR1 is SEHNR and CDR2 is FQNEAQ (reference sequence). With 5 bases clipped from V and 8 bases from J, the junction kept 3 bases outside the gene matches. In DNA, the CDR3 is TGTGCCAGCAGCCGGACAGGGGTCGAAGCTTTCTTT. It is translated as CASSRTGVEAFF.

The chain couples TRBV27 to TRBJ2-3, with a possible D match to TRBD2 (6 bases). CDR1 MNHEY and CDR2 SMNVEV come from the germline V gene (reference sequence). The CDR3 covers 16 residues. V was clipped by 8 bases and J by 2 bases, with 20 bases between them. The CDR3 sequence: CASRPNSGPATDTQYF. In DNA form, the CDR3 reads TGTGCCAGCCGACCTAATAGCGGTCCTGCCACAGATACGCAGTATTTT.

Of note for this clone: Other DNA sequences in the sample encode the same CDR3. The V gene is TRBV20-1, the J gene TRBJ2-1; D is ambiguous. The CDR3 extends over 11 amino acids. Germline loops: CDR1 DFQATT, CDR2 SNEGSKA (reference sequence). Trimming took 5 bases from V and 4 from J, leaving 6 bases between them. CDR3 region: CSASRYNEQFF. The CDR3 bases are TGCAGTGCTTCGCGTTACAATGAGCAGTTCTTC.

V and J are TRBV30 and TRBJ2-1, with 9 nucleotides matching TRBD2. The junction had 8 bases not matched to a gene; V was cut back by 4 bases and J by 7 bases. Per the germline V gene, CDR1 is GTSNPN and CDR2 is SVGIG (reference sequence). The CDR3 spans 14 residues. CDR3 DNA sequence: TGTGCCTGGACGCTAGCGGGAACCGGGAATGAGCAGTTCTTC. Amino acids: CAWTLAGTGNEQFF.